This T cell receptor (beta chain) was sequenced for a study of blood T cell repertoires in COVID-19. Method: immunoSEQ multiplex PCR; TCRdb's copy keeps in-frame clones and lacks some. There are around 150,000 clones in the sample; more than 60% occur only once, and around 2.7% lies in the top ten. The CDR3 has 13 amino acids. Germline V gene lookup returns CDR1 SGHRS and CDR2 YFSETQ. V lost 0 bases, J lost 6 bases, and 6 bases lay in between. Input material: peripheral blood. This TCR was recovered from an older man with acute or convalescent COVID-19. The V gene is TRBV5-1, the J gene TRBJ2-2; D gene ambiguous. CDR3 nucleotides: TGCGCCAGCAGCTTGGTTCTGTCCGGGGAGCTGTTTTTT. Protein: CASSLVLSGELFF.